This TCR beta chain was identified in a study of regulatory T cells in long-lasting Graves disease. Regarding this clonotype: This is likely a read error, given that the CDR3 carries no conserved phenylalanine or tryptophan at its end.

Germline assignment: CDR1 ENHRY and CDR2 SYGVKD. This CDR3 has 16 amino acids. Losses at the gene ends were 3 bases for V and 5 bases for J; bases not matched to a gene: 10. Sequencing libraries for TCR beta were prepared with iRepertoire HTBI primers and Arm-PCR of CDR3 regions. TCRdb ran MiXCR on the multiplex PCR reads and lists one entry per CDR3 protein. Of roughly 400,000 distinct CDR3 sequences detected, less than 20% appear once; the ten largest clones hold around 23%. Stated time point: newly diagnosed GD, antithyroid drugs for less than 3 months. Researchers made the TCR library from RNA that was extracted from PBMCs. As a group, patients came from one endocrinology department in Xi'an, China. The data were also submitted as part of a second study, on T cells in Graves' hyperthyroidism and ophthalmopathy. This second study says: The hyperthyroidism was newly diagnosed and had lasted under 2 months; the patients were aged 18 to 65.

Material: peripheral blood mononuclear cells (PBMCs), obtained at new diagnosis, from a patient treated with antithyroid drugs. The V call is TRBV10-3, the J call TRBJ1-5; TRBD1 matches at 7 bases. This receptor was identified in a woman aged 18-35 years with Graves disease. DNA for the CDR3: TGTGCCATCAGTGACTCAGGGGGGACGGGTGATCAGCCCCAGCATCTT. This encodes CAISDSGGTGDQPQHL.